These 30 T cell receptor beta chains were all obtained from the same sample, sequenced in a study of blood T cell repertoires in COVID-19. TCRdb keeps only in-frame clones here, not all; method: immunoSEQ multiplex PCR. The repertoire holds tens of thousands of clones, with about 81% as singletons. What was sequenced was peripheral blood. The receptors were gathered from a human donor in a cohort sampled during active COVID-19.

This clone showed up just a few times. The chain has TRBV7-2 and TRBJ1-3, with a weak D call TRBD1 (5 bases). Trimming shortened V by 4 bases and J by 1 base, and 17 bases separated the two germline ends. CDR3 length: 17 residues. Germline V gives CDR1 SGHTA, CDR2 FQGNSA. The CDR3 coding sequence is TGTGCCAGCAGCTACCTGTACCAGGGAATGTCTGGAAACACCATATATTTT. The encoded protein is CASSYLYQGMSGNTIYF. The entire variable domain, with the rest obtained from reference TRBV7-2 and TRBJ1-3, is as follows: GAGVSQSPSNKVTEKGKDVELRCDPISGHTALYWYRQSLGQGLEFLIYFQGNSAPDKSGLPSDRFSAERTGGSVSTLTIQRTQQEDSAVYLCASSYLYQGMSGNTIYFGEGSWLTVV.

This sequence joins TRBV4-3 and TRBJ2-6; D ambiguous. From germline, CDR1 is LGHNA and CDR2 YSLEER. The CDR3 covers 15 residues. V lost 0 bases and J 1 base, leaving 4 bases between the germline ends. CDR3 in DNA: TGCGCCAGCAGCCAAGACCCTTCTGGGGCCAACGTCCTGACTTTC. Protein: CASSQDPSGANVLTF.

The chain couples TRBV20-1 to TRBJ2-7; D is possibly TRBD2 (6 bases). The germline V gene encodes CDR1 DFQATT and CDR2 SNEGSKA (reference sequence). The CDR3 totals 16 residues. Between the trimmed V and J ends, which lost 3 bases and 3 bases, there was a span of 21 bases. The CDR3, as DNA: TGCAGTGCTAGTTTGTCCCTTAACCGGGGGTTCTACGAGCAGTACTTC. This translates into CSASLSLNRGFYEQYF.

This chain uses TRBV20-1 with TRBJ1-1, with D maybe TRBD1 (5 bases). Germline loops: CDR1 DFQATT, CDR2 SNEGSKA (reference sequence). The length of the CDR3 is 14 residues. The V end was cut by 6 bases, the J end by 4 bases, with 18 bases between. Written as DNA, the CDR3 is TGCAGTGCAAGTCGCCCAGGGTTTCCCACTGAAGCTTTCTTT. Translating it yields CSASRPGFPTEAFF.

V and J are TRBV7-9 and TRBJ1-4, with TRBD1 identical over 8 bases. After removal of 7 bases from V and 2 bases from J, the junction contained 3 bases not matched to a gene. CDR1 and CDR2 (germline): SEHNR, FQNEAQ (reference sequence). The length of the CDR3 is 14 residues. CDR3 sequence reads: CASNQGATNEKLFF. CDR3 DNA: TGTGCCAGCAACCAGGGGGCCACTAATGAAAAACTGTTTTTT.

The chain carries TRBV6-1 and TRBJ2-7; D is uncertain. Per germline, CDR1 MNHNS and CDR2 SASEGT. CDR3 length equals 11 residues. Deletions cut 2 bases from V and 9 bases from J, with 8 bases between. This chain's CDR3 is CASSERPGQYF. For the CDR3, the DNA is TGTGCCAGCAGTGAACGGCCAGGGCAGTACTTC.

The rearrangement uses TRBV25-1 and TRBJ2-7; 9 positions agree with TRBD1. Germline V gives CDR1 MGHDK, CDR2 SYGVNS. This CDR3 is 14 amino acids long. V shed 9 bases, J shed 2 bases, and the junction held 8 bases outside the gene matches. CDR3 protein: CASGPGQGTYEQYF. The CDR3 coding sequence is TGTGCCAGTGGTCCGGGACAGGGAACCTACGAGCAGTACTTC.

This clone has just a few counts. The chain couples TRBV7-2 to TRBJ1-2; 11 nucleotides line up with TRBD1. Trimming cost V 6 bases and J 8 bases; bases outside gene matches: 11. Germline V gives CDR1 SGHTA, CDR2 FQGNSA. The CDR3 is 15 residues long. CDR3 bases: TGTGCCAGCAGTTCCGGGACAGGGGGGGTGAACGGCTACACCTTC. This translates into CASSSGTGGVNGYTF.

The chain links TRBV2 to TRBJ2-7; D is undetermined. Trimming removed 6 bases from V and 1 base from J, with 7 bases in between. The CDR3 totals 12 residues. Germline V gene sequence: CDR1 SNHLY, CDR2 FYNNEI. Here the CDR3 reads CASRESSYEQYF. Written as DNA, the CDR3 is TGTGCCAGCAGGGAGTCGTCCTACGAGCAGTACTTC.

The V call is TRBV6-2 or TRBV6-3, the J call TRBJ1-2; maybe TRBD1 (5 bases). The CDR3 spans 15 residues. Per germline, CDR1 MNHEY and CDR2 SVGEGT. V was pared by 2 bases and J by 2 bases, with 12 bases between. The CDR3 coding sequence is TGTGCCAGCAGTTACGGGGCTGGCGGAAACTATGGCTACACCTTC. This codes for CASSYGAGGNYGYTF.

The V call is TRBV5-5, the J call TRBJ2-7; D might be TRBD1 (6 bases). Looked up from germline, CDR1 is SGHKS and CDR2 is YYEKEE (reference sequence). The CDR3 is made up of 13 amino acids. V lost 3 bases, J lost 5 bases, and 12 bases lay in between. The CDR3 spells CASSYYRAHEQYF. CDR3 sequence (DNA): TGTGCCAGCAGCTACTACAGGGCCCACGAGCAGTACTTC.

Notes on this clone: Other nucleotide sequences in the sample specify the same CDR3. J is TRBJ2-5 and V is TRBV5-1; the match to TRBD2 covers 7 bases. The CDR3 extends over 13 amino acids. V gave up 0 bases and J gave up 5 bases; unmatched junction bases: 1. Germline CDR1 and CDR2: SGHRS and YFSETQ. CDR3 in amino acids: CASSLAGRETQYF. In DNA, the CDR3 is TGCGCCAGCAGCTTGGCCGGGAGGGAGACCCAGTACTTC. The entire variable domain, with the rest obtained from reference TRBV5-1 and TRBJ2-5, is as follows: KAGVTQTPRYLIKTRGQQVTLSCSPISGHRSVSWYQQTPGQGLQFLFEYFSETQRNKGNFPGRFSGRQFSNSRSEMNVSTLELGDSALYLCASSLAGRETQYFGPGTRLLVL.

The chain employs TRBV7-2 and TRBJ1-5; no firm D call. This CDR3 spans 13 amino acids. V was cut by 5 bases and J by 0 bases, with 5 bases left in between. The germline V gene has CDR1 SGHTA and CDR2 FQGNSA. Written as DNA, the CDR3 is TGTGCCAGCAGCGCAGATAGCAATCAGCCCCAGCATTTT. Encoded protein: CASSADSNQPQHF. Complete variable domain (other parts from reference TRBV7-2 and TRBJ1-5): GAGVSQSPSNKVTEKGKDVELRCDPISGHTALYWYRQSLGQGLEFLIYFQGNSAPDKSGLPSDRFSAERTGGSVSTLTIQRTQQEDSAVYLCASSADSNQPQHFGDGTRLSIL.

V gene TRBV12-3 or TRBV12-4 combines with J gene TRBJ1-1; 7 bases map to TRBD1. The ends lost 6 bases at V and 7 bases at J; junction bases unmatched: 8. CDR3 size: 13 residues. Here the CDR3 reads CASSPDRAIEAFF. The CDR3 DNA follows: TGTGCCAGCAGCCCCGACAGGGCCATTGAAGCTTTCTTT.

A note on this clone: One end of the junction fails to match germline, which may point to a read error. The chain links TRBV5-1 to TRBJ1-1, with TRBD1 matching over 7 bases. From germline, CDR1 is SGHRS and CDR2 YFSETQ. The CDR3 length is 16 residues. The CDR3 loop reads CASSAGQVALKTEAFF. CDR3 bases: TGCGCCAGCAGCGCCGGACAGGTCGCCCTGAAAACTGAAGCTTTCTTT. Drawing the rest from reference TRBV5-1 and TRBJ1-1, the complete variable domain is KAGVTQTPRYLIKTRGQQVTLSCSPISGHRSVSWYQQTPGQGLQFLFEYFSETQRNKGNFPGRFSGRQFSNSRSEMNVSTLELGDSALYLCASSAGQVALKTEAFFGQGTRLTVV.

This clone was picked up one time. V and J are TRBV7-6 and TRBJ1-1; D is uncertain. There are 14 residues in the CDR3. CDR1 and CDR2 (germline): SGHVS, FNYEAQ. The ends were cut back, 2 bases at V and 6 bases at J, with 13 bases in the middle. CDR3 residues: CASSLFDRSSEAFF. CDR3 DNA: TGTGCCAGCAGCTTATTTGATAGGAGCTCTGAAGCTTTCTTT.

The rearrangement joins TRBV7-2 to TRBJ2-7, with a tentative D call TRBD2 (7 bases). The CDR3 contains 15 residues. The V and J ends lost 4 bases and 0 bases respectively, with 13 bases between them. Germline CDR1 and CDR2: SGHTA and FQGNSA. The CDR3 here is CASSSGGPSSYEQYF. The CDR3 coding sequence is TGTGCCAGCAGCTCCGGGGGGCCCAGCTCCTACGAGCAGTACTTC.

The chain recombines TRBV6-5 with TRBJ1-6; 7 bases line up with TRBD1. The V gene's germline CDR1 is MNHEY and CDR2 SVGAGI. The V and J ends lost 3 bases and 10 bases, in that order; junction bases with no gene match: 9. CDR3 length equals 15 residues. This CDR3 reads CASSYTQGQESPLHF. The CDR3 DNA reads as TGTGCCAGCAGTTATACACAGGGGCAGGAATCACCCCTCCACTTT.

The rearrangement joins TRBV3-1 (or the pseudogene TRBV3-2) to TRBJ1-1; D gene ambiguous. The germline V gene has CDR1 LGHDT and CDR2 YNNKEL (reference sequence). V lost 8 bases and J 8 bases, leaving 12 bases between the germline ends. The length of the CDR3 is 11 residues. For the CDR3, the DNA is TGTGCCAGCCTCCTAGGAACAGAAGCTTTCTTT. Amino acid sequence: CASLLGTEAFF.

This clone showed up just once. The V and J genes are TRBV18 and TRBJ1-6; D not certain. The CDR3 is made up of 17 amino acids. Per germline, CDR1 KGHSH and CDR2 LQKENI. Trimming took off 6 bases at V and 0 bases at J, with 15 bases between the two ends. CDR3 DNA sequence: TGTGCCAGCTCCCAAGCGCAGTTAGGCTCCTATAATTCACCCCTCCACTTT. It codes for CASSQAQLGSYNSPLHF.

J is TRBJ1-3 and V is TRBV7-2, with TRBD1 as a possible D gene (5 bases). From germline, CDR1 is SGHTA and CDR2 FQGNSA. Between the trimmed V and J ends, which lost 2 bases and 0 bases, there was a span of 14 bases. This CDR3 has 17 residues. This CDR3 is CASSLISGGISGNTIYF. The CDR3 bases are TGTGCCAGCAGCTTAATTTCGGGGGGGATCTCTGGAAACACCATATATTTT.

This rearrangement joins TRBV19 to TRBJ2-5; TRBD1 matches at 8 bases. Germline V gene lookup returns CDR1 LNHDA and CDR2 SQIVND (reference sequence). The length of the CDR3 is 12 residues. J gave up 5 bases and V 9 bases, and 5 bases lay outside the gene matches. CDR3 DNA sequence: TGTGCCAGCTCAGGGGGCTTCGAGACCCAGTACTTC. Amino acid sequence: CASSGGFETQYF.

The CDR3, as DNA: TGTGCCAGCAGCCCCCTCGGGTACAATGAGCAGTTCTTC. It specifies CASSPLGYNEQFF. The chain is built from TRBV5-6 and TRBJ2-1; no reliable D call. The CDR3 totals 13 residues. The V end was cut by 4 bases, the J end by 4 bases, with 9 bases between. The V gene's germline CDR1 is SGHDT and CDR2 YYEEEE.

The chain uses TRBV27 and TRBJ1-2; D is uncertain. The germline V gene has CDR1 MNHEY and CDR2 SMNVEV (reference sequence). The CDR3 loop spans 14 amino acids. V dropped 6 bases and J dropped 2 bases, with 13 bases sitting between them. CDR3 sequence reads: CASRRVGKNYGYTF. CDR3 bases: TGTGCCAGCAGGAGGGTTGGAAAAAACTATGGCTACACCTTC.

The rearrangement links TRBV18 to TRBJ2-2, with D tentatively TRBD1 (5 bases). This CDR3 comprises 16 residues. The V end was cut by 6 bases, the J end by 0 bases, with 14 bases between. From germline, CDR1 is KGHSH and CDR2 LQKENI. CDR3 amino acids: CASSLQTATNTGELFF. The CDR3, as DNA: TGTGCCAGCTCGCTTCAGACAGCCACGAACACCGGGGAGCTGTTTTTT.

J is TRBJ1-2 and V is TRBV5-6; D is perhaps TRBD1 (5 bases). V lost 4 bases to trimming and J lost 4 bases, with 14 bases between them. The CDR3 loop spans 14 amino acids. Per the germline V gene, CDR1 is SGHDT and CDR2 is YYEEEE. CDR3 sequence (DNA): TGTGCCAGCAGCAGGCGGGGCCCTGGCTATGGCTACACCTTC. Its protein is CASSRRGPGYGYTF.

The chain carries TRBV6-4 and TRBJ1-2; TRBD1 matches 7 bases. The V segment lost 2 bases and the J segment 4 bases; nucleotides outside the gene matches: 4. Germline V lookup: CDR1 MRHNA, CDR2 SNTAGT. The CDR3 has 14 amino acids. CDR3 in DNA: TGTGCCAGCAGTGACCCTGGGACAGTCTATGGCTACACCTTC. Amino acids: CASSDPGTVYGYTF.

Only one count was recorded for this clone. V usage is TRBV30 and J usage is TRBJ1-2; unclear D gene. CDR1 is GTSNPN and CDR2 is SVGIG in the germline V gene (reference sequence). The CDR3 length is 15 residues. V shed 2 bases and J shed 2 bases, with 15 bases lying between them. This CDR3 reads CAWSTPPGMNYGYTF. In DNA form, the CDR3 reads TGTGCCTGGAGTACACCTCCCGGGATGAACTATGGCTACACCTTC.

The J gene is TRBJ2-7, the V gene TRBV20-1; no reliable D call. This CDR3 comprises 11 residues. Trimming left V 3 bases short and J 9 bases short, with 12 bases between. CDR1 DFQATT and CDR2 SNEGSKA come from the germline V gene (reference sequence). The CDR3 region has the DNA TGCAGTGCTAGTATTGGTTCCGGGCAGTACTTC. Amino acids: CSASIGSGQYF.

The rearrangement links TRBV5-4 to TRBJ1-6; D is perhaps TRBD1 (5 bases). Trimming took 0 bases from V and 10 from J, leaving 17 bases between them. The CDR3 consists of 16 residues. In germline, CDR1 is SGHNT, CDR2 YYREEE (reference sequence). The CDR3 region has the DNA TGTGCCAGCAGCTTGGATTCGGACACAGCACGCTCACCCCTCCACTTT. It encodes CASSLDSDTARSPLHF.